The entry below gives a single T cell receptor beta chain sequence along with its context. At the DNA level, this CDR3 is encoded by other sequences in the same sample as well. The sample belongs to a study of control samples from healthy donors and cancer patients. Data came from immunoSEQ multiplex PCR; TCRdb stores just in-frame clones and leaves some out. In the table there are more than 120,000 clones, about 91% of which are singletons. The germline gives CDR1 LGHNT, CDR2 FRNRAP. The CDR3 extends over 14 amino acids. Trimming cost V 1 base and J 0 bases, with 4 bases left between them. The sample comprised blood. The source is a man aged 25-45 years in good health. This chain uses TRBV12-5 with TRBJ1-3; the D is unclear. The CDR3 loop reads CASGLGTSGNTIYF. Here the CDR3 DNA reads TGTGCTAGTGGTTTGGGAACCTCTGGAAACACCATATATTTT.